This TCR beta chain comes out of a study of Graves' ophthalmopathy and Graves' hyperthyroidism. General study points: Appearing in blood as well were most expanded thyroid clonotypes above 0.001 frequency.

This clonotype was picked up a small number of times. What it recognizes is unknown. Amplified TCR beta CDR3 regions were obtained using RNA transcripts as template. The first-round RT-PCR employed HTBI primers together with the Qiagen OneStep RT-PCR kit. A multiplex PCR was then performed as the second round. TCRdb processed the multiplex PCR reads anew with MiXCR; each CDR3 protein has one entry. This table holds 500,000 to 700,000 distinct CDR3 sequences, 20% to 25% found once. Hyperthyroidism is called stable when no ophthalmopathy develops within 18 months of follow-up. Orbital computed tomography and thyroid ultrasound, along with TRAb, serum thyroxine and clinical symptoms, underpinned diagnosis. PBMCs were isolated by Ficoll-Paque density gradient centrifugation, using around 10 ml of fresh peripheral blood as the starting material. V was trimmed by 3 bases and J by 6 bases, leaving 12 bases between them. The CDR3 extends over 12 amino acids. CDR1 is DFQATT, CDR2 SNEGSKA, per germline (reference sequence).

Sequencing was performed on peripheral blood. The TCR originated in a woman aged 18-35 years with stable Graves' hyperthyroidism. Some clones in this sample may be carry-over from other donors' samples. The chain is built from TRBV20-1 and TRBJ2-7; the D gene is possibly TRBD1 (6 bases). This chain's CDR3 is CSARDQGSEQYF. For the CDR3, the DNA is TGCAGTGCTAGGGATCAGGGGTCCGAGCAGTACTTC.